This T cell receptor beta chain was identified in a study of beta chain features in type 1 diabetes. Study context: All of the samples together had around 110,000,000 sorted cells examined.

Germline V gene data show CDR1 as SGHRS and CDR2 as YFSETQ. With V trimmed by 3 bases and J by 9 bases, 9 bases remained unmatched. The CDR3 runs to 14 residues. As every portion of the isolated RNA was reverse transcribed, the sequencing read expressed TCRB transcripts. TCRdb keeps only in-frame clones here, not all; method: immunoSEQ multiplex PCR. The table shows 300,000 to 450,000 clones, with roughly 12% occurring only once. The chain employs TRBV5-1 and TRBJ2-1, with TRBD2 matching 7 bases. The sample was naive CD4+ T cells from blood. This clonotype was sampled from a man between 18 and 35 years old in good health. CDR3 sequence (DNA): TGCGCCAGCAGCTCCCGAGCGGGACGGATTGAGCAGTTCTTC. Translation gives CASSSRAGRIEQFF.